Listed below are T cell receptor beta chains from one sample, sequenced in a study of cytomegalovirus exposure and HLA in healthy donors. Here immunoSEQ multiplex PCR was the method, and the copy in TCRdb shows in-frame clones only, minus some. The data show 180,000 or so clones, around 86% seen once. The sequenced sample consisted of PBMCs. Source of these receptors: a man aged 25 to 40 in good health and CMV-seropositive. The CDR3 runs from the conserved cysteine through the conserved F or W. D genes are given only for firm matches. Expanded clones are given a class, and other clones once, few, many or no size at all.

d_call | clone_size | j_call | v_call | cdr3_aa | cdr3_nt
. | . | TRBJ1-2 | TRBV6-6 | CASSYSGGRDGYTF | TGTGCCAGCAGTTACTCGGGGGGTAGGGATGGCTACACCTTC
. | . | TRBJ1-3 | TRBV7-2 | CASSLSVQGNTIYF | TGTGCCAGCAGCTTAAGTGTACAGGGAAACACCATATATTTT
TRBD2 | . | TRBJ2-7 | TRBV6-5 | CASSGLAGIYEQYF | TGTGCCAGCAGTGGACTAGCGGGAATCTACGAGCAGTACTTC
TRBD2 | few | TRBJ2-1 | TRBV11-2 | CASSLGLANYNEQFF | TGTGCCAGCAGCTTAGGACTAGCGAACTACAATGAGCAGTTCTTC
. | . | TRBJ2-7 | TRBV6-1 | CASSLGVSYEQYF | TGTGCCAGCTCTCTCGGGGTTTCCTACGAGCAGTACTTC
. | . | TRBJ2-5 | TRBV7-7 | CASSLVGYKETQYF | TGTGCTAGCAGCTTAGTGGGCTATAAAGAGACCCAGTACTTC
. | . | TRBJ1-2 | TRBV6-6 | CASSSFQDTSFGYTF | TGTGCCAGCAGTTCCTTCCAGGACACGAGCTTCGGCTACACCTTC
TRBD2 | . | TRBJ2-5 | TRBV14 | CAGSQDRPREGETQYF | TGTGCCGGCAGCCAAGATCGTCCGAGGGAGGGAGAGACCCAGTACTTC
. | . | TRBJ2-6 | TRBV6-5 | CASSYSRDSGANVLTF | TGTGCCAGCAGTTACTCGAGGGACTCTGGGGCCAACGTCCTGACTTTC
TRBD2 | . | TRBJ2-7 | TRBV4-1 | CASSHKTSGSYEQYF | TGCGCCAGCAGCCATAAGACTAGCGGTTCCTACGAGCAGTACTTC
TRBD1 | . | TRBJ1-4 | TRBV28 | CASSLPGGTGGEKLFF | TGTGCCAGCAGTCTCCCCGGAGGGACAGGGGGTGAAAAACTGTTTTTT
. | . | TRBJ2-1 | TRBV5-6 | CASSGSREQFF | TGTGCCAGCAGCGGGTCTAGAGAGCAGTTCTTC
. | . | TRBJ1-5 | TRBV19 | CATKRGTGNQPQHF | TGTGCCACCAAGAGGGGGACGGGGAATCAGCCCCAGCATTTT
TRBD2 | . | TRBJ2-5 | TRBV23-1 | CASSPGLAGGETQYF | TGCGCCAGCAGTCCGGGACTAGCGGGAGGAGAGACCCAGTACTTC
. | . | TRBJ2-7 | TRBV7-6 | CASSPAPGRSVLVQYF | TGTGCCAGCAGCCCAGCCCCGGGACGGTCTGTGTTAGTACAGTACTTC
. | medium-sized | TRBJ2-7 | TRBV19 | CASSMTMERDEQYF | TGTGCCAGTAGTATGACTATGGAACGGGACGAGCAGTACTTC
. | . | TRBJ1-5 | TRBV7-6 | CASSWRPCQDLYVGSSNQPQHF | TGTGCCAGCAGCTGGAGACCGTGCCAAGACCTCTACGTGGGTTCTAGCAATCAGCCCCAGCATTTT
. | . | TRBJ1-4 | TRBV2 | CASGGEATTNEKLFF | TGTGCCAGCGGGGGGGAGGCAACAACTAATGAAAAACTGTTTTTT
. | . | TRBJ1-2 | TRBV4-1 | CASSQGTNNNYGYTF | TGCGCCAGCAGCCAAGGGACAAACAATAACTATGGCTACACCTTC
. | once | TRBJ1-2 | TRBV5-4 | CASSLGWGTDYGYTF | TGTGCCAGCAGCTTGGGTTGGGGGACCGACTATGGCTACACCTTC
. | . | TRBJ1-3 | TRBV9 | CASSGGDGNSGNTIYF | TGTGCCAGCAGCGGGGGCGACGGGAACTCTGGAAACACCATATATTTT
. | . | TRBJ2-7 | TRBV6-1 | CASSFGTSISYEQYF | TGTGCCAGCAGTTTCGGGACATCAATCTCCTACGAGCAGTACTTC